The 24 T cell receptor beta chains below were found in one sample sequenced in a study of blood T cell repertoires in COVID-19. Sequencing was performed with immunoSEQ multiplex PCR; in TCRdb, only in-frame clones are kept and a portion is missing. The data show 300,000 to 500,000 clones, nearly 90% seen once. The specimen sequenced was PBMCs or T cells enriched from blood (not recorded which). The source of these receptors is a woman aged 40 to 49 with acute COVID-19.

The CDR3 sequence is CASSPSDRDNQPQHF. The CDR3 coding sequence is TGTGCCAGCTCACCCTCGGACAGGGATAATCAGCCCCAGCATTTT. The V and J genes are TRBV18 and TRBJ1-5; 8 bases align to TRBD1. The germline gives CDR1 KGHSH, CDR2 LQKENI. The CDR3 extends over 15 amino acids. V lost 3 bases, J lost 4 bases, and 5 bases stayed unmatched. Supplemented by reference TRBV18 and TRBJ1-5, the full variable domain reads NAGVMQNPRHLVRRRGQEARLRCSPMKGHSHVYWYRQLPEEGLKFMVYLQKENIIDESGMPKERFSAEFPKEGPSILRIQQVVRGDSAAYFCASSPSDRDNQPQHFGDGTRLSIL.

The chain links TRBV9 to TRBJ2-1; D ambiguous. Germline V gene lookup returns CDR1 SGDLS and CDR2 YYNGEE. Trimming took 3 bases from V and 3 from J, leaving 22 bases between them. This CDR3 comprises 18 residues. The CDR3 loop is CASSANPSSSGNYNEQFF. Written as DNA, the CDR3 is TGTGCCAGCAGCGCCAACCCCTCATCGTCCGGTAACTACAATGAGCAGTTCTTC.

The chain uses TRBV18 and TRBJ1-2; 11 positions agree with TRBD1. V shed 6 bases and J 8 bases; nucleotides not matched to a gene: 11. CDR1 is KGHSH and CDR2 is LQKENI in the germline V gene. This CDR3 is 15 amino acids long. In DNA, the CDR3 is TGTGCCAGCTCCCTCCAGGGGACAGGGGGAAACGGCTACACCTTC. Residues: CASSLQGTGGNGYTF.

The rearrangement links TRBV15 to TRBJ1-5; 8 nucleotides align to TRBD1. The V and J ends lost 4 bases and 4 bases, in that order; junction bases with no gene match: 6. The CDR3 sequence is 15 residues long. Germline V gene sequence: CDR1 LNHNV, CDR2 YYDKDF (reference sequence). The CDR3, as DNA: TGTGCCACCAGCACTAAAACAGGGGGGAATCAGCCCCAGCATTTT. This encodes CATSTKTGGNQPQHF.

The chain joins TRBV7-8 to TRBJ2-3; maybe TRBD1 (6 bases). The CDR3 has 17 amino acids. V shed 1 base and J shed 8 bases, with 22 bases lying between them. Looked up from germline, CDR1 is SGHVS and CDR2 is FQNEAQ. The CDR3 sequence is CASSLGDIRARRVTQYF. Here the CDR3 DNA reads TGTGCCAGCAGCTTAGGGGACATCCGGGCCCGACGTGTTACGCAGTATTTT.

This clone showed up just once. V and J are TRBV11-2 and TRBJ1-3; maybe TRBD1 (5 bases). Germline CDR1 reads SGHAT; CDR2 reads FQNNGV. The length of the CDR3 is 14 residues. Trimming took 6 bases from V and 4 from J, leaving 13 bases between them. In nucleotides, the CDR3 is TGTGCCAGCAGTGCGGGACCCTCCGGAAACACCATATATTTT. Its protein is CASSAGPSGNTIYF.

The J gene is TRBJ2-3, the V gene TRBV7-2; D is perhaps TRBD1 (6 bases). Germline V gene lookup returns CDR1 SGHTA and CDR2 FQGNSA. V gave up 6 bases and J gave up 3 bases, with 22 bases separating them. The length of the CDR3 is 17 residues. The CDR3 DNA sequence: TGTGCCAGCAGTTACATTCTCCCAGGGGAGTATACAGATACGCAGTATTTT. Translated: CASSYILPGEYTDTQYF.

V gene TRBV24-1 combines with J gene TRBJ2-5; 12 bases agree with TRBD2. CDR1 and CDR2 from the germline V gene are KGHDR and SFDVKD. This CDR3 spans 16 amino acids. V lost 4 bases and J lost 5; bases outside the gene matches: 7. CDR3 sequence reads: CATSDPETSGGETQYF. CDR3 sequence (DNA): TGTGCCACCAGTGACCCCGAGACTAGCGGGGGTGAGACCCAGTACTTC.

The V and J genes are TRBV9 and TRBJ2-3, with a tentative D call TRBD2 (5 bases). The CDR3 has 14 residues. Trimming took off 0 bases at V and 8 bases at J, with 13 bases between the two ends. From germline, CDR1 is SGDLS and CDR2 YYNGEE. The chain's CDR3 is CASSVGTGVATQYF. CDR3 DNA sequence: TGTGCCAGCAGCGTAGGAACCGGGGTGGCTACGCAGTATTTT.

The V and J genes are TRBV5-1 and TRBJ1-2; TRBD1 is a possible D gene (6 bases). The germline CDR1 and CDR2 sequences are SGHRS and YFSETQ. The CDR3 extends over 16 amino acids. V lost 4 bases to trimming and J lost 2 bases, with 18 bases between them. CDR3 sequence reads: CASSLGDTGKNYGYTF. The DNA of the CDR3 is TGCGCCAGCAGCCTTGGGGACACGGGGAAAAACTATGGCTACACCTTC.

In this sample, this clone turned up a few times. The DNA of the CDR3 is TGTGCCAGTAGTATACGAGGGCAGGGGACTGAAGCTTTCTTT. Translating gives CASSIRGQGTEAFF. The chain is built from TRBV19 and TRBJ1-1; D might be TRBD1 (6 bases). The CDR3 sequence is 14 residues long. V lost 2 bases and J lost 5, with 12 bases in between. Germline lookup yields CDR1 LNHDA and CDR2 SQIVND (reference sequence). Using reference TRBV19 and TRBJ1-1 for the parts outside the CDR3, the full variable domain is DGGITQSPKYLFRKEGQNVTLSCEQNLNHDAMYWYRQDPGQGLRLIYYSQIVNDFQKGDIAEGYSVSREKKESFPLTVTSAQKNPTAFYLCASSIRGQGTEAFFGQGTRLTVV.

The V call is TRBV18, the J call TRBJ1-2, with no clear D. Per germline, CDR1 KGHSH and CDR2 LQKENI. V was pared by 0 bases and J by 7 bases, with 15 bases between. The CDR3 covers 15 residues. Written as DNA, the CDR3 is TGTGCCAGCTCACCACCGGGCAGGCTCCACGGTGGCTACACCTTC. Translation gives CASSPPGRLHGGYTF.

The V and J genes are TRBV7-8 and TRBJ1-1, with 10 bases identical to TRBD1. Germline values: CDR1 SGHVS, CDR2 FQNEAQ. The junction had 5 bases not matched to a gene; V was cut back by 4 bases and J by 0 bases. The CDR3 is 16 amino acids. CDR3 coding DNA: TGTGCCAGCAGCTCCGGGACAGGGGCCATGAACACTGAAGCTTTCTTT. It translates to CASSSGTGAMNTEAFF.

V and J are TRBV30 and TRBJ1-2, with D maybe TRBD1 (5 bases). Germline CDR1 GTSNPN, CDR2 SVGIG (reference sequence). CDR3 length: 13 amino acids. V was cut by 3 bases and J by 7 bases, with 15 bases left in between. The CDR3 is CAWSHGRGAGYTF. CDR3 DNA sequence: TGTGCCTGGAGCCATGGGAGGGGTGCTGGCTACACCTTC.

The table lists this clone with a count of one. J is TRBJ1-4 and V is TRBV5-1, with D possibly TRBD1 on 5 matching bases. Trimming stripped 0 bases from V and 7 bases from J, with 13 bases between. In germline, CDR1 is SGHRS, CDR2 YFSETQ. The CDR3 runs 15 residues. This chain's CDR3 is CASSLVPGMGEKLFF. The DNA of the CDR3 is TGCGCCAGCAGCTTGGTGCCAGGGATGGGTGAAAAACTGTTTTTT.

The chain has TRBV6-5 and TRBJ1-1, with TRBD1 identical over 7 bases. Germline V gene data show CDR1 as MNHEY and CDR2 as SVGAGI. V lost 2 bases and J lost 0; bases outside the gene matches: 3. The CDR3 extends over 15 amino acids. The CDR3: CASSYNRGLNTEAFF. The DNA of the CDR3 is TGTGCCAGCAGTTACAACAGGGGCTTGAACACTGAAGCTTTCTTT.

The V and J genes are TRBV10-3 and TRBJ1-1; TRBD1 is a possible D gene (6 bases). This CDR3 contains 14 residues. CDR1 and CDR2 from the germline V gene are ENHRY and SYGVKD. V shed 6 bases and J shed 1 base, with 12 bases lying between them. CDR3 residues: CAIRKPGENTEAFF. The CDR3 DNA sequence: TGTGCCATCAGGAAACCAGGGGAGAACACTGAAGCTTTCTTT.

CDR3 coding DNA: TGTGCCAGCAGCTTAGGAAACGGCAATGAGCAGTTCTTC. Encoded protein: CASSLGNGNEQFF. J is TRBJ2-1 and V is TRBV11-2; no clear D. Trimming cost V 1 base and J 6 bases, with 7 bases left between them. This CDR3 is built from 13 residues. CDR1 is SGHAT and CDR2 is FQNNGV in the germline V gene.

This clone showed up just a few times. For the CDR3, the DNA is TGTGCCAGCAGTGACCATCCTCTTACAGGGGTAGGCTACACCTTC. Amino acids: CASSDHPLTGVGYTF. This chain links TRBV25-1 with TRBJ1-2; 7 bases agree with TRBD1. This CDR3 comprises 15 residues. With 3 bases clipped from V and 8 bases from J, the junction kept 12 bases outside the gene matches. Germline CDR1 MGHDK, CDR2 SYGVNS.

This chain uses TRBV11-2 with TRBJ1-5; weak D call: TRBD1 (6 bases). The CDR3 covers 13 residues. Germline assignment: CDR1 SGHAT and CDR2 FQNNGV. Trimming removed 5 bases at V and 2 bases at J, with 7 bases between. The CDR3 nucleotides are TGTGCCAGCAGCCCAGGGGGCAATCAGCCCCAGCATTTT. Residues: CASSPGGNQPQHF.

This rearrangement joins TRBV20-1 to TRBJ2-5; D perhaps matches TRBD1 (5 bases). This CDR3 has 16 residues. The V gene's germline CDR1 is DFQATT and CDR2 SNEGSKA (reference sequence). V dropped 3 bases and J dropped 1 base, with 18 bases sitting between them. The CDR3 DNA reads TGCAGTGCTAGTCAGGGTCCAGGAATCATCCAAGAGACCCAGTACTTC. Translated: CSASQGPGIIQETQYF.

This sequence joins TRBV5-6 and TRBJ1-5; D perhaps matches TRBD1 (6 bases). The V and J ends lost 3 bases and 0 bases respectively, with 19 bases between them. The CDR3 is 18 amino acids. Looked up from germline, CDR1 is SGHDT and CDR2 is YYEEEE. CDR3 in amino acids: CASSSSGQIIYSNQPQHF. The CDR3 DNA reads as TGTGCCAGCAGCTCGAGCGGACAGATTATTTATAGCAATCAGCCCCAGCATTTT.

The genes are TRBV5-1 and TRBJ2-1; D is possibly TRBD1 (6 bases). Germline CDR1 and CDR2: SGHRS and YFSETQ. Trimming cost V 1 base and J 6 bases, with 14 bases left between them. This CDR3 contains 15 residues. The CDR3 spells CASSLLWGQGNEQFF. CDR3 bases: TGCGCCAGCAGCTTGTTGTGGGGGCAAGGCAATGAGCAGTTCTTC.

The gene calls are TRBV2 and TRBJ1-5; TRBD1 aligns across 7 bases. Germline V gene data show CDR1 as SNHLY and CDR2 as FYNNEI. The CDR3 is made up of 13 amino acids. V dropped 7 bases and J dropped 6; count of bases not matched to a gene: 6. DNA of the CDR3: TGTGCCAGCAAGCCAGGGGGGTTTCAGCCCCAGCATTTT. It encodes CASKPGGFQPQHF.